The clone carrying this T cell receptor beta chain was recorded only once. These data come from a study of shared clonotypes between healthy human individuals. The repertoire was sequenced with immunoSEQ multiplex PCR; TCRdb's copy has only in-frame clones and lacks some. Here the sample spans 2 million to 2.5 million clones, around 92% being singletons. The CDR3 runs 12 residues. CDR1 is GTSNPN and CDR2 is SVGIG in the germline V gene (reference sequence). V was pared by 2 bases and J by 1 base, with 6 bases between. This clonotype was sampled from a man younger than 35 in good health. Some clones in this sample may be carry-over from other donors' samples. The chain recombines TRBV30 with TRBJ2-7, with D hard to call. Sequenced material: naive CD4+ T cells from PBMCs. Subset in this sample: CD45RA+ positively selected. The CDR3 sequence: CAWSFVSYEQYF. CDR3 sequence (DNA): TGTGCCTGGAGTTTCGTGTCCTACGAGCAGTACTTC.